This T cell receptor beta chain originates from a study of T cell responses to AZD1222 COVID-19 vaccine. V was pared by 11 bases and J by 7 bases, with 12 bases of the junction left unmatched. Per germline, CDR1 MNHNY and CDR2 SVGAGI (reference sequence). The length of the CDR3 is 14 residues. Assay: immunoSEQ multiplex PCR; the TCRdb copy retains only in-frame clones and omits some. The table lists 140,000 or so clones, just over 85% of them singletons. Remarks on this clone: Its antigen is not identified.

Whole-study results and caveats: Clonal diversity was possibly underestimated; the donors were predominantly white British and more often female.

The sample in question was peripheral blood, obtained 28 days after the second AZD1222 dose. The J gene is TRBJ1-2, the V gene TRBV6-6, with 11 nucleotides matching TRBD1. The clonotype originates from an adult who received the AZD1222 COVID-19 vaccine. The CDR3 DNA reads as TGTGCCTCCTGGGGGGACAGGGGGTTATTTGGCTACACCTTC. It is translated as CASWGDRGLFGYTF.